This T cell receptor beta chain is from a study of T cells after posttransplantation cyclophosphamide. Study results and caveats: TRB clonality was highly associated with recipient CMV seropositivity and reactivation. Later blood repertoires were often dominated by clones from the donor CD8+ memory compartment.

Busulfan-fludarabine conditioning, marrow transplant, and cyclophosphamide on days +3 and +4 were administered. In germline, CDR1 is SGHNT, CDR2 YYREEE (reference sequence). This CDR3 spans 14 amino acids. With 1 base clipped from V and 5 bases from J, the junction kept 4 bases outside the gene matches. For this clone: As yet, its antigen is unknown.

Method: immunoSEQ multiplex PCR; TCRdb's copy keeps in-frame clones and lacks some. The table has 10,000 to 13,000 clones, 86% seen once. Sequencing used CD4+ T cells sorted from PBMCs, obtained after allogeneic stem cell transplant with posttransplant cyclophosphamide. The sequence was obtained from a young adult male patient who received an allogeneic stem cell transplant from a related donor, was CMV-positive, and had acute GVHD only. Certain T cells may be donor cells from the graft. This chain joins TRBV5-4 and TRBJ1-1; TRBD1 aligns across 8 bases. The DNA of the CDR3 is TGTGCCAGCAGCTTGCAGGGGGCGAGAACTGAAGCTTTCTTT. It is translated as CASSLQGARTEAFF.